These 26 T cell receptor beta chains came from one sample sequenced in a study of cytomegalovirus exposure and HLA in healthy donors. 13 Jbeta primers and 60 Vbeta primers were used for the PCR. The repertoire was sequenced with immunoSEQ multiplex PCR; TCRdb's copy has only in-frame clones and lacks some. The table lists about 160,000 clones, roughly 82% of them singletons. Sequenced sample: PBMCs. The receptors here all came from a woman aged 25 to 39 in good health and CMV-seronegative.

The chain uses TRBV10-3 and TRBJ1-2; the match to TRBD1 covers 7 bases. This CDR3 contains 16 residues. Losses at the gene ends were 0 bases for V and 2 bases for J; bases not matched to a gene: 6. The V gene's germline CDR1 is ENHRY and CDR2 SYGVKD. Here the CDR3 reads CAISESTTGWNYGYTF. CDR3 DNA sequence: TGTGCCATCAGTGAGTCTACGACAGGGTGGAACTATGGCTACACCTTC.

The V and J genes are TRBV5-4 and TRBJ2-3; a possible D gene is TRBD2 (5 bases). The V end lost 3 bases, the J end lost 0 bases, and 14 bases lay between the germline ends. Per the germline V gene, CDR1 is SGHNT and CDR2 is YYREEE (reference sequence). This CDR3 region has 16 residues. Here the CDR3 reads CASSSSADPSTDTQYF. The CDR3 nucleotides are TGTGCCAGCAGCTCCTCAGCGGACCCTAGCACAGATACGCAGTATTTT.

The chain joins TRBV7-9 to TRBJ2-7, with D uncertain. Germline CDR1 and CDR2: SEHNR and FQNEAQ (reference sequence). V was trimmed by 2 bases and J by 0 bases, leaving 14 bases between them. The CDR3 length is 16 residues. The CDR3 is CASSLNALGFSYEQYF. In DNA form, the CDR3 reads TGTGCCAGCAGCTTAAACGCGCTCGGGTTCTCCTACGAGCAGTACTTC.

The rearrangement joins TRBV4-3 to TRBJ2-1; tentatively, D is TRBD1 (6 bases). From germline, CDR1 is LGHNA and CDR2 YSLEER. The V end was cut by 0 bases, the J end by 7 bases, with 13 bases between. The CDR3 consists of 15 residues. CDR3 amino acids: CASSQEITGINEQFF. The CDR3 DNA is TGCGCCAGCAGCCAAGAAATAACAGGGATTAATGAGCAGTTCTTC.

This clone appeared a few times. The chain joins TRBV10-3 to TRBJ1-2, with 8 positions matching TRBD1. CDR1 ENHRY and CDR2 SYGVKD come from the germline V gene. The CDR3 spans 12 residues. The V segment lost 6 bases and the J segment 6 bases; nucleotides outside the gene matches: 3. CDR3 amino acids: CAIRDRGDGYTF. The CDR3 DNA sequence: TGTGCCATCAGAGACAGGGGCGATGGCTACACCTTC.

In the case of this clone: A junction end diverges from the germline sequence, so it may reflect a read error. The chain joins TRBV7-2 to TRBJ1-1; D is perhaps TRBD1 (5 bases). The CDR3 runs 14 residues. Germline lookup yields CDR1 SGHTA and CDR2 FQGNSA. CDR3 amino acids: CASSPPWGGAEAFF. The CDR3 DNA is TGTGCCAGCAGCCCCCCCTGGGGAGGGGCTGAGGCTTTCTTT.

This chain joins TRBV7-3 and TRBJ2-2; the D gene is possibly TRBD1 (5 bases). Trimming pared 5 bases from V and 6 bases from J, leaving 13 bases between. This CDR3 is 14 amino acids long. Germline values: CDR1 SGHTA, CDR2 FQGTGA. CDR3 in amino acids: CASSPGQVAGELFF. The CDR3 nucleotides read TGTGCCAGCAGCCCAGGGCAGGTTGCCGGGGAGCTGTTTTTT. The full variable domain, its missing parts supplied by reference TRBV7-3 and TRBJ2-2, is GAGVSQTPSNKVTEKGKYVELRCDPISGHTALYWYRQSLGQGPEFLIYFQGTGAADDSGLPNDRFFAVRPEGSVSTLKIQRTERGDSAVYLCASSPGQVAGELFFGEGSRLTVL.

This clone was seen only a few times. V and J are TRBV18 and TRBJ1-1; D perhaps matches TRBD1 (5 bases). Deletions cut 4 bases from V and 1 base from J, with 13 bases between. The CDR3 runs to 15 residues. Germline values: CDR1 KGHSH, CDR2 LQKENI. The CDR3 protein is CASSREGPRNTEAFF. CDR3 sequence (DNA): TGTGCCAGCTCACGGGAGGGACCGAGGAACACTGAAGCTTTCTTT.

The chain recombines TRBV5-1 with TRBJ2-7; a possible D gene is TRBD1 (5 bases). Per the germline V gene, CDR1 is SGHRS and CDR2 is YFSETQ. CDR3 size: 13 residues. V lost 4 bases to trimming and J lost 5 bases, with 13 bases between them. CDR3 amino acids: CASSDSLGNEQYF. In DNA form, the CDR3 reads TGCGCCAGCAGCGACAGTTTAGGTAACGAGCAGTACTTC.

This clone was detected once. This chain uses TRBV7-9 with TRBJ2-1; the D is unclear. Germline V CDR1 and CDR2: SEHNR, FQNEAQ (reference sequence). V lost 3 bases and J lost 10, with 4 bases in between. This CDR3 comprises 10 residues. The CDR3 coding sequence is TGTGCCAGCAGCTTCCAGGAGCAGTTCTTC. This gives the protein CASSFQEQFF. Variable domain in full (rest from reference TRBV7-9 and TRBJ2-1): DTGVSQNPRHKITKRGQNVTFRCDPISEHNRLYWYRQTLGQGPEFLTYFQNEAQLEKSRLLSDRFSAERPKGSFSTLEIQRTEQGDSAMYLCASSFQEQFFGPGTRLTVL.

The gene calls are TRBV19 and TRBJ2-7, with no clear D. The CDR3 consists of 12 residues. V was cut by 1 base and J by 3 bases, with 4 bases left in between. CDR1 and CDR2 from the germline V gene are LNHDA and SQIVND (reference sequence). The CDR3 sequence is CASSIVGYEQYF. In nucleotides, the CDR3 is TGTGCCAGTAGTATAGTCGGCTACGAGCAGTACTTC. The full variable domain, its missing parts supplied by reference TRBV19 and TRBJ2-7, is DGGITQSPKYLFRKEGQNVTLSCEQNLNHDAMYWYRQDPGQGLRLIYYSQIVNDFQKGDIAEGYSVSREKKESFPLTVTSAQKNPTAFYLCASSIVGYEQYFGPGTRLTVT.

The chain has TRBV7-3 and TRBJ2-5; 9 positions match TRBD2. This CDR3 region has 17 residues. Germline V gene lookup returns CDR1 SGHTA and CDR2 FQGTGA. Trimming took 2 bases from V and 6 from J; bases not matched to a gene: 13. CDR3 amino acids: CASSLLPSGATGKTQYF. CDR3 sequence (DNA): TGTGCCAGCAGCTTATTGCCTAGCGGGGCCACCGGGAAGACCCAGTACTTC.

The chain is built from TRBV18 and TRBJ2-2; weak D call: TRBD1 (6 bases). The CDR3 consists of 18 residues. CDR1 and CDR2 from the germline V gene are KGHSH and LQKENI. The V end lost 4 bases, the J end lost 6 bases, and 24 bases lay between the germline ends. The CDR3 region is CASSQQQSRTALSGELFF. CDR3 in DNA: TGTGCCAGCTCACAGCAACAATCTAGGACAGCCTTGTCCGGGGAGCTGTTTTTT.

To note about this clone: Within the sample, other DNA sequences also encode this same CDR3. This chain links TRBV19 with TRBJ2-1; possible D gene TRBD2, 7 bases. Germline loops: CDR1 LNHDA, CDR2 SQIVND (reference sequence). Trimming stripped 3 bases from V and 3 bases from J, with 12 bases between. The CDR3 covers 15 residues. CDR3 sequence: CASSMGGASYNEQFF. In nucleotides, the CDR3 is TGTGCCAGTAGTATGGGGGGGGCTAGCTACAATGAGCAGTTCTTC.

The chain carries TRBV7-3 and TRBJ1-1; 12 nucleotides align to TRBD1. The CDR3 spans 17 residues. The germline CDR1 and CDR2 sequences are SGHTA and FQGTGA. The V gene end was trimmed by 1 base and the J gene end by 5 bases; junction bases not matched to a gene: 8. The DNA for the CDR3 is TGTGCCAGCAGCTTAAGGCACCCGGGACAGGGGGCGACTGAAGCTTTCTTT. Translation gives CASSLRHPGQGATEAFF.

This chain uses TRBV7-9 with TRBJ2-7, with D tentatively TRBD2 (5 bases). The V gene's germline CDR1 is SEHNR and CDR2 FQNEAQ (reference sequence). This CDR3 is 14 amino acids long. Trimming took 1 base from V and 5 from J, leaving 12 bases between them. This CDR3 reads CASSLDRGANEQYF. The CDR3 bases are TGTGCCAGCAGCTTAGATCGGGGAGCCAACGAGCAGTACTTC.

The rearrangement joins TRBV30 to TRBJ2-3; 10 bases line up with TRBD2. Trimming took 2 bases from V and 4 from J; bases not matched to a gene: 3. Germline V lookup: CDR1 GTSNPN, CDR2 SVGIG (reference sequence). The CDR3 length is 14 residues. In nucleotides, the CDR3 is TGTGCCTGGAGTCCAGCGGGGGGGCCAGATACGCAGTATTTT. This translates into CAWSPAGGPDTQYF.

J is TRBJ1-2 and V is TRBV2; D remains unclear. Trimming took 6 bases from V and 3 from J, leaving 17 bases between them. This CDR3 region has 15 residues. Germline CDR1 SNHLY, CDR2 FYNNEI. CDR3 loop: CASRPDGGYDYGYTF. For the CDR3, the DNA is TGTGCCAGCAGACCGGACGGAGGGTACGACTATGGCTACACCTTC.

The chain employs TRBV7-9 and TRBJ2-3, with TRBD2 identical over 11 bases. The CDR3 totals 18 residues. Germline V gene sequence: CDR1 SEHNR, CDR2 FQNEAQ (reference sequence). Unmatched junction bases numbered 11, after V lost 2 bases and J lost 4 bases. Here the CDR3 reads CASSLPTSGERKADTQYF. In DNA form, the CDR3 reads TGTGCCAGCAGCTTACCGACTAGCGGGGAAAGAAAGGCAGATACGCAGTATTTT.

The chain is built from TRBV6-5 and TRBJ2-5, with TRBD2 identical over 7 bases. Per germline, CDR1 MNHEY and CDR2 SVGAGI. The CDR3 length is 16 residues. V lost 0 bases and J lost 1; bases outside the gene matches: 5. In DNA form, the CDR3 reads TGTGCCAGCAGTTACTCGCTCGGCGGGAGCCAAGAGACCCAGTACTTC. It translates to CASSYSLGGSQETQYF.

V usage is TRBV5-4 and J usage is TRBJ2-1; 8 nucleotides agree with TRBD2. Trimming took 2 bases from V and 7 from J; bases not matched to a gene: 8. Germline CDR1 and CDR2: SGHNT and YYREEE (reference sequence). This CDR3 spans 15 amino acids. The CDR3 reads CASSFGGGQGNEQFF. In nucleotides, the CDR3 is TGTGCCAGCAGCTTCGGGGGGGGGCAGGGGAATGAGCAGTTCTTC. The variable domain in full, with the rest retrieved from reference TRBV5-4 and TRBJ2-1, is ETGVTQSPTHLIKTRGQQVTLRCSSQSGHNTVSWYQQALGQGPQFIFQYYREEENGRGNFPPRFSGLQFPNYSSELNVNALELDDSALYLCASSFGGGQGNEQFFGPGTRLTVL.

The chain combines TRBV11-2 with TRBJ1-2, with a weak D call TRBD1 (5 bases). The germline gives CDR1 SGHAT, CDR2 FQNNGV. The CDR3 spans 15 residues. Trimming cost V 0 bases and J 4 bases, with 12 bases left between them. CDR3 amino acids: CASSLELDSSYGYTF. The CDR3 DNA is TGTGCCAGCAGCTTAGAGCTCGACAGTAGCTATGGCTACACCTTC.

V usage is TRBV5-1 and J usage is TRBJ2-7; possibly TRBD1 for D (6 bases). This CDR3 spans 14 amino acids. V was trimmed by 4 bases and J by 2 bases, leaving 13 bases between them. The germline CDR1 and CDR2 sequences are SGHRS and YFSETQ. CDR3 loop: CASSPWTETYEQYF. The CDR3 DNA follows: TGCGCCAGCAGCCCCTGGACAGAAACCTACGAGCAGTACTTC. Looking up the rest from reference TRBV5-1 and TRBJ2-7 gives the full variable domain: KAGVTQTPRYLIKTRGQQVTLSCSPISGHRSVSWYQQTPGQGLQFLFEYFSETQRNKGNFPGRFSGRQFSNSRSEMNVSTLELGDSALYLCASSPWTETYEQYFGPGTRLTVT.

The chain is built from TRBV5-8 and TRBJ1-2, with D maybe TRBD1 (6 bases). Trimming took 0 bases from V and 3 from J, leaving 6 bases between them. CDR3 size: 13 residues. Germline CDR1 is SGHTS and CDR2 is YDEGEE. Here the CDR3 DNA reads TGTGCCAGCAGCTTGGGACAGGACTATGGCTACACCTTC. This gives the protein CASSLGQDYGYTF.

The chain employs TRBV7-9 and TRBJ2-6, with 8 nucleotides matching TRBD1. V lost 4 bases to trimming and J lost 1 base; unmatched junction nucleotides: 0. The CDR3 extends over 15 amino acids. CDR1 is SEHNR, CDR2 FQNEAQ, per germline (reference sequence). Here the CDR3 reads CASSYRGSGANVLTF. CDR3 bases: TGTGCCAGCAGCTACAGGGGGTCTGGGGCCAACGTCCTGACTTTC.

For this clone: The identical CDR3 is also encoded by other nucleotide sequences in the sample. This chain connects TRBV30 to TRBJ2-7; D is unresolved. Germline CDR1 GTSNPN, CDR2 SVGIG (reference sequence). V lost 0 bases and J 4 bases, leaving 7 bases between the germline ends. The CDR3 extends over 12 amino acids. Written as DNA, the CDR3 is TGTGCCTGGAGTGTAGTCCGGTACGAGCAGTACTTC. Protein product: CAWSVVRYEQYF.